This T cell receptor beta chain is drawn from a study of lymphopenia after photon versus proton radiotherapy. Clones were sequenced by immunoSEQ multiplex PCR, and TCRdb holds only the in-frame ones, with some missing. The data show fewer than 25,000 clones, about 90% seen once. Study observations and caveats: Oligoclonal CD8+ Temra expansion after nadir drove photon patients' diversity drop. Post-nadir TCR diversity decline inversely tracked overall survival among those who died. Under photons, naive T cells and diversity fell while effector/memory populations rose. Better survival with proton therapy was suggested as possible, not demonstrated.

Germline CDR1 and CDR2: KGHSH and LQKENI. The V and J ends lost 1 base and 0 bases, in that order; junction bases with no gene match: 14. This CDR3 region has 21 residues. Concerning this clone itself: What it recognizes is unknown.

The gene calls are TRBV18 and TRBJ2-6; 8 bases are shared with TRBD1. The receptor comes from a woman aged 70 to 79 with pancreatic cancer. Some clones in this sample may be carry-over from other donors' samples. Specimen: peripheral blood, collected from a patient treated with proton-based radiotherapy. The CDR3 DNA is TGTGCCAGCTCACCACAGGGTCATAGGGACAGGTTTCCCTCTGGGGCCAACGTCCTGACTTTC. It is translated as CASSPQGHRDRFPSGANVLTF.